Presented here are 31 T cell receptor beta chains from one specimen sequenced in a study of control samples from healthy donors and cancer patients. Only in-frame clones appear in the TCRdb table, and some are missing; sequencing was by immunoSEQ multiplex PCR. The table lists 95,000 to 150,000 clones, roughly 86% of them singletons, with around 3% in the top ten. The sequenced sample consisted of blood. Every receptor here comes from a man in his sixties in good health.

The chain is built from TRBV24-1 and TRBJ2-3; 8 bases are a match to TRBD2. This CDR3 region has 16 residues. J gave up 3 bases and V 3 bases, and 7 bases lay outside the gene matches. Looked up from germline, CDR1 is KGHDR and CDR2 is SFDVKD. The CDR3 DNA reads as TGTGCCACCAGTGATCCCTCCGGGACTAGGACAGATACGCAGTATTTT. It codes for CATSDPSGTRTDTQYF.

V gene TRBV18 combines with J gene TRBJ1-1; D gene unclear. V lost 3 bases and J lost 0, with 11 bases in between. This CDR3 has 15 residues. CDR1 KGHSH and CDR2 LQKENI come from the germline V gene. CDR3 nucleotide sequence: TGTGCCAGCTCACCCTTAGAAGAGATGAACACTGAAGCTTTCTTT. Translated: CASSPLEEMNTEAFF.

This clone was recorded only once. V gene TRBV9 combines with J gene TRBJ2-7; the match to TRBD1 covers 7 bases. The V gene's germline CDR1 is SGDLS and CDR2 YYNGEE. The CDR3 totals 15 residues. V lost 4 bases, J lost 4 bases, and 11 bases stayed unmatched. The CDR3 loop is CASSPRQGGKYEQYF. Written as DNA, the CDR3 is TGTGCCAGCAGCCCCCGTCAAGGGGGCAAGTACGAGCAGTACTTC.

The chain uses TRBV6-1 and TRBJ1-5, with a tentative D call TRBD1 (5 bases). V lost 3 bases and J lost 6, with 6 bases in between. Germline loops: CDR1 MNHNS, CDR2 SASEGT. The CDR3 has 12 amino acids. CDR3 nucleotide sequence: TGTGCCAGCAGTGACGGGGGTCAGCCCCAGCATTTT. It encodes CASSDGGQPQHF.

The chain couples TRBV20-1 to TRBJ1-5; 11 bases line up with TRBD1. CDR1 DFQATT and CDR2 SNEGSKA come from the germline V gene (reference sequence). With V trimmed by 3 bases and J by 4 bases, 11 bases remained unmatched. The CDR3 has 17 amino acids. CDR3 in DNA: TGCAGTGCTAGTCGGTATGGGGGACAGGGGGATAATCAGCCCCAGCATTTT. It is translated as CSASRYGGQGDNQPQHF.

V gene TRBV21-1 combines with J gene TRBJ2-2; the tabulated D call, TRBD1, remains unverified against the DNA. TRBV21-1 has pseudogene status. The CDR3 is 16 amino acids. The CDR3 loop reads CASSKDNRGNTGELFF. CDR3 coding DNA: TGTGCCAGCAGCAAAGACAACAGGGGGAACACCGGGGAGCTGTTTTTT.

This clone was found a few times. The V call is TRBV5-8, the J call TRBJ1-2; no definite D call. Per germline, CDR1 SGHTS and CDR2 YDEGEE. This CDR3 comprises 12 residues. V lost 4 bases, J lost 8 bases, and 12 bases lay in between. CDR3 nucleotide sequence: TGTGCCAGCAGCCCCCTCTCGGGAGGCTACACCTTC. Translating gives CASSPLSGGYTF. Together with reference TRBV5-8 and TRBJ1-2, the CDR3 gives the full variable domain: EAGVTQSPTHLIKTRGQQATLRCSPISGHTSVYWYQQALGLGLQFLLWYDEGEERNRGNFPPRFSGRQFPNYSSELNVNALELEDSALYLCASSPLSGGYTFGSGTRLTVV.

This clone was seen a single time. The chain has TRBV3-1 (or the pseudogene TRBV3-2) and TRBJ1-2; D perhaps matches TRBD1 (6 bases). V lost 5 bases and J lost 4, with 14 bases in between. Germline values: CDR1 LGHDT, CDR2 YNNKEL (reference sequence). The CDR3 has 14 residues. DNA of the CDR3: TGTGCCAGCAGCTCTTTGTGGACAGTCTATGGCTACACCTTC. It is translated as CASSSLWTVYGYTF.

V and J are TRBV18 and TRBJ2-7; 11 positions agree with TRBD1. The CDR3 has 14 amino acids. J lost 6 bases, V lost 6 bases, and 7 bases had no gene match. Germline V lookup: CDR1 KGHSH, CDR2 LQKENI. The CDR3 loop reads CASSLGTGGTEQYF. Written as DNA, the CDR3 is TGTGCCAGCTCCCTCGGGACAGGGGGGACCGAGCAGTACTTC.

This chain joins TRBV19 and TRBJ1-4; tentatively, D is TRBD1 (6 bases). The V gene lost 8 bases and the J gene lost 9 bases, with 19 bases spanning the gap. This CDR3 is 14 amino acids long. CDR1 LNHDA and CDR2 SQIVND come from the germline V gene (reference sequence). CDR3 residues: CASQTGTAEKKLFF. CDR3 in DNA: TGTGCCAGTCAAACAGGGACCGCCGAGAAAAAACTGTTTTTT.

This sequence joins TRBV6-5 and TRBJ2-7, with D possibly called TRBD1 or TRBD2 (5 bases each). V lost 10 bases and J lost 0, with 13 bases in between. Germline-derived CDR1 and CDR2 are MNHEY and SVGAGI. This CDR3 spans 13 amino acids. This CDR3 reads CATGRDVSYEQYF. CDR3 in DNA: TGTGCCACCGGCAGGGACGTCTCCTACGAGCAGTACTTC.

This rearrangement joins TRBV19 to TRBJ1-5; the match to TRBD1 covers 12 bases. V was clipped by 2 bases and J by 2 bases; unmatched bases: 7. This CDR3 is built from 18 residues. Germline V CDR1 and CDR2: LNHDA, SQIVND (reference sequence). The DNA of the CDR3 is TGTGCCAGTAGTATAATGGGGGACAGGGGGCAAGGCAATCAGCCCCAGCATTTT. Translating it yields CASSIMGDRGQGNQPQHF.

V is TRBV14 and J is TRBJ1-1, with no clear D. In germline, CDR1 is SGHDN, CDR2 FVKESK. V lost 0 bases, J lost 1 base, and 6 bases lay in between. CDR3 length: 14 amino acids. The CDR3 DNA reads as TGTGCCAGCAGCCAAGATTGGAAGAACACTGAAGCTTTCTTT. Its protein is CASSQDWKNTEAFF.

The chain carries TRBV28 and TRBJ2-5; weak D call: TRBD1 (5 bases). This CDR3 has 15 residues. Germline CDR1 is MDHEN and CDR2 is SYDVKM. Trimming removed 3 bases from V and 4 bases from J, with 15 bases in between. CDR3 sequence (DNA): TGTGCCAGCAGTTTGCCAGGGTGGTCGGGAGAGACCCAGTACTTC. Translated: CASSLPGWSGETQYF.

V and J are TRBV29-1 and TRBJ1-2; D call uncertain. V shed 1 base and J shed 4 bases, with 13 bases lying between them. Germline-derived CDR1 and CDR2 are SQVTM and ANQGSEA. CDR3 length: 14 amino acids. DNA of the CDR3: TGCAGCGTTGAAGGGGCAGTTAATACCTATGGCTACACCTTC. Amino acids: CSVEGAVNTYGYTF.

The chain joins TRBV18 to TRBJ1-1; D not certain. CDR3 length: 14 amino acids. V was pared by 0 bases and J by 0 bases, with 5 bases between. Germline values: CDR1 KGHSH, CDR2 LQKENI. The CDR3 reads CASSPPSMNTEAFF. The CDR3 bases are TGTGCCAGCTCACCACCGTCCATGAACACTGAAGCTTTCTTT.

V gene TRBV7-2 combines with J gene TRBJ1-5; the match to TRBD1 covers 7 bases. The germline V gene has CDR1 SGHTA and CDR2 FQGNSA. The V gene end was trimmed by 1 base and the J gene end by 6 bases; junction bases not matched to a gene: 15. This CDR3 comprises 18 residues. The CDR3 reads CASSLGFGRAGGGQPQHF. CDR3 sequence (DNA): TGTGCCAGCAGCTTAGGATTCGGGCGGGCAGGGGGAGGTCAGCCCCAGCATTTT.

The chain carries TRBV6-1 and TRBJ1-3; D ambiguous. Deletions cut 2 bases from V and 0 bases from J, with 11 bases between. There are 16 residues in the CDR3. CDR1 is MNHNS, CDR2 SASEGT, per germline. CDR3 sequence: CASSEIVRNSGNTIYF. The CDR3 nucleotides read TGTGCCAGCAGTGAAATTGTCAGAAACTCTGGAAACACCATATATTTT.

The DNA of the CDR3 is TGTGCCACCAGTGATGGACAGGGAAGGAGGTACTTC. Translating it yields CATSDGQGRRYF. The V and J genes are TRBV24-1 and TRBJ2-7, with TRBD1 matching 8 bases. The trim removed 3 bases at V and 12 bases at J, leaving 6 bases unmatched. The CDR3 is 12 residues long. From germline, CDR1 is KGHDR and CDR2 SFDVKD.

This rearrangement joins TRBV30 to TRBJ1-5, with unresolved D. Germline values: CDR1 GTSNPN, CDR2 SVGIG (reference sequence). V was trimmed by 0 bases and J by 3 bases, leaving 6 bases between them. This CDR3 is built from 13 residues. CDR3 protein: CAWSVRNNQPQHF. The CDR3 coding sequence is TGTGCCTGGAGTGTACGGAACAATCAGCCCCAGCATTTT. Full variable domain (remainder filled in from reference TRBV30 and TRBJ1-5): SQTIHQWPATLVQPVGSPLSLECTVEGTSNPNLYWYRQAAGRGLQLLFYSVGIGQISSEVPQNLSASRPQDRQFILSSKKLLLSDSGFYLCAWSVRNNQPQHFGDGTRLSIL.

As DNA, the CDR3 is TGTGCCAGCAGCCAAGGGGGGGCGTTCGGGGCCAACGTCCTGACTTTC. The encoded protein is CASSQGGAFGANVLTF. This chain joins TRBV3-1 (or the pseudogene TRBV3-2) and TRBJ2-6; D possibly uses TRBD1 or TRBD2 (6 bases each). This CDR3 is 16 amino acids long. Germline loops: CDR1 LGHDT, CDR2 YNNKEL (reference sequence). V dropped 1 base and J dropped 4 bases, with 11 bases sitting between them.

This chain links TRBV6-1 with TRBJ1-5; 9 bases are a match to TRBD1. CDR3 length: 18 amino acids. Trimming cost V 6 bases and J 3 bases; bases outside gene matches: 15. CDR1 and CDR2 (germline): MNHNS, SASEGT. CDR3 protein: CASREQGADVWFNQPQHF. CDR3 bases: TGTGCCAGCAGGGAACAGGGGGCTGATGTTTGGTTCAATCAGCCCCAGCATTTT.

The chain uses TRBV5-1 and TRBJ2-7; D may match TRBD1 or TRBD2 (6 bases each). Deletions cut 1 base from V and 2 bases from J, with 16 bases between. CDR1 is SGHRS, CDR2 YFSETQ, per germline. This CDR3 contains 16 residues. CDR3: CASSLTGTRLPYEQYF. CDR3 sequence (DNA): TGCGCCAGCAGCTTGACAGGGACTCGACTCCCCTACGAGCAGTACTTC.

CDR3 bases: TGTGCCAGCAGCGTAGATGGGGGGGCCCCTATGAACACTGAAGCTTTCTTT. Protein product: CASSVDGGAPMNTEAFF. The chain joins TRBV9 to TRBJ1-1; tentatively, D is TRBD1 (6 bases). This CDR3 contains 17 residues. The V and J ends lost 0 bases and 0 bases respectively, with 15 bases between them. Germline V lookup: CDR1 SGDLS, CDR2 YYNGEE.

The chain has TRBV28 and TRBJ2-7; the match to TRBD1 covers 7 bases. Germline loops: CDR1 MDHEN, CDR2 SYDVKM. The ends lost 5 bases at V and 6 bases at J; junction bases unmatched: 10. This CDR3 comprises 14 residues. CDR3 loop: CASSGDSPWPEQYF. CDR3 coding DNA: TGTGCCAGCAGTGGGGACAGCCCTTGGCCCGAGCAGTACTTC. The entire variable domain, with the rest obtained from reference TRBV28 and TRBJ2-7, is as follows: DVKVTQSSRYLVKRTGEKVFLECVQDMDHENMFWYRQDPGLGLRLIYFSYDVKMKEKGDIPEGYSVSREKKERFSLILESASTNQTSMYLCASSGDSPWPEQYFGPGTRLTVT.

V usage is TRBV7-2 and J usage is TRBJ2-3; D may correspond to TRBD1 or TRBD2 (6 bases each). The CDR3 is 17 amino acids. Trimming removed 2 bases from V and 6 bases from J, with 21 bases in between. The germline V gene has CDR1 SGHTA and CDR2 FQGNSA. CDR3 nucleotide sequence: TGTGCCAGCAGCTTATCCGGGGGCCCTTTAGTCGCTGATACGCAGTATTTT. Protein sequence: CASSLSGGPLVADTQYF.

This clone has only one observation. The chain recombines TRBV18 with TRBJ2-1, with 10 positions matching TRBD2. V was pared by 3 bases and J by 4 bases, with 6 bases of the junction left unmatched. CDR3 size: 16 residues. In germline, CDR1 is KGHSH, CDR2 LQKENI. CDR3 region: CASSPISGGGYNEQFF. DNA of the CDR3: TGTGCCAGCTCACCGATAAGCGGGGGGGGTTACAATGAGCAGTTCTTC.

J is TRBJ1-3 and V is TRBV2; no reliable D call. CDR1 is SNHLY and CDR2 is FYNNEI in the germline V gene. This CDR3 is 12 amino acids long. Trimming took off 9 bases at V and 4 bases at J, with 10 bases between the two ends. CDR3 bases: TGTGCCAGTGGTACAGAAGGAAACACCATATATTTT. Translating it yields CASGTEGNTIYF.

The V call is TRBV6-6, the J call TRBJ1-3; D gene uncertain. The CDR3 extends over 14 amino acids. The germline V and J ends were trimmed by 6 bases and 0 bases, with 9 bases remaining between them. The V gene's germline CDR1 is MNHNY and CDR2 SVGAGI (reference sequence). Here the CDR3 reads CASRPDNSGNTIYF. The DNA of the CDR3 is TGTGCCAGCAGACCCGATAACTCTGGAAACACCATATATTTT.

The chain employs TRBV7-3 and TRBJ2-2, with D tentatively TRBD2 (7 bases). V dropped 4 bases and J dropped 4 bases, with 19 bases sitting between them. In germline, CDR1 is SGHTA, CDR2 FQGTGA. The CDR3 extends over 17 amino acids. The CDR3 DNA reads TGTGCCAGCAGCTCCTCTGGGAGGGGGGCCTCCACCGGGGAGCTGTTTTTT. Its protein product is CASSSSGRGASTGELFF.

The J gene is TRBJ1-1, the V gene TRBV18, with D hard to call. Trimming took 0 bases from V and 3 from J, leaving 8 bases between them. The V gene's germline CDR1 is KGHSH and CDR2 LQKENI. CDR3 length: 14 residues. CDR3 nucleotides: TGTGCCAGCTCACCACCGAGCGGGGACACTGAAGCTTTCTTT. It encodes CASSPPSGDTEAFF.